A single sample is the source of the 14 T cell receptor beta chains below, sequenced in a study of control samples from healthy donors and cancer patients (dated by TCRdb to the early 2020s). The library came from the immunoSEQ multiplex PCR assay. Imported from immuneACCESS, the table was reduced by TCRdb to in-frame sequences with V and J called. These copies leave out some clones; in studies compared against another copy, an unresolved V gene accounts for under half, and the cause of the remainder is not known. The table for this sample lists about 94,000 clones; 90% of them were counted only once. The ten largest account for more than 3.5% of the sample. The specimen sequenced was blood. Source of these receptors: a woman under 30 in good health.

The chain employs TRBV5-1 and TRBJ1-2; unclear D gene. Germline loops: CDR1 SGHRS, CDR2 YFSETQ. The CDR3 is 14 residues long. The germline V and J ends were trimmed by 0 bases and 4 bases, with 10 bases remaining between them. CDR3 coding DNA: TGCGCCAGCAGCTTGGGTACAGCTTCCTATGGCTACACCTTC. Residues: CASSLGTASYGYTF.

V is TRBV2 and J is TRBJ2-1, with TRBD1 matching 7 bases. The CDR3 covers 17 residues. Germline CDR1 reads SNHLY; CDR2 reads FYNNEI. The V and J ends lost 5 bases and 0 bases, in that order; junction bases with no gene match: 10. CDR3 sequence reads: CASSRTGLITSYNEQFF. CDR3 bases: TGTGCCAGCAGTAGGACAGGCCTAATAACCTCCTACAATGAGCAGTTCTTC. The variable domain in full, with the rest retrieved from reference TRBV2 and TRBJ2-1, is EPEVTQTPSHQVTQMGQEVILRCVPISNHLYFYWYRQILGQKVEFLVSFYNNEISEKSEIFDDQFSVERPDGSNFTLKIRSTKLEDSAMYFCASSRTGLITSYNEQFFGPGTRLTVL.

This sequence joins TRBV6-4 and TRBJ2-2; 7 positions match TRBD1. V lost 3 bases, J lost 4 bases, and 2 bases stayed unmatched. This CDR3 has 14 residues. CDR1 is MRHNA and CDR2 is SNTAGT in the germline V gene. CDR3 DNA sequence: TGTGCCAGCAGTGAGACAGGGAGCACCGGGGAGCTGTTTTTT. Translation gives CASSETGSTGELFF.

The chain combines TRBV3-1 (or the pseudogene TRBV3-2) with TRBJ1-1; D gene uncertain. Germline CDR1 and CDR2: LGHDT and YNNKEL (reference sequence). The CDR3 is 13 residues long. Trimming removed 0 bases from V and 6 bases from J, with 8 bases in between. DNA of the CDR3: TGTGCCAGCAGCCAAGATGAGGCACCTGAAGCTTTCTTT. Its translation is CASSQDEAPEAFF.

The J gene is TRBJ2-7, the V gene TRBV6-1; tentative D call: TRBD1 (6 bases). CDR3 length: 14 amino acids. Germline CDR1 is MNHNS and CDR2 is SASEGT. V was clipped by 1 base and J by 4 bases, with 11 bases between them. The CDR3 nucleotides are TGTGCCAGCAGTGAAGTTGGACAGACGTACGAGCAGTACTTC. Amino acids: CASSEVGQTYEQYF.

This clone showed up just a few times. The CDR3 bases are TGCGCCAGCAGCCAAGATCCCGCCTCGACAGGAAGAAGGACTGAAGCTTTCTTT. This sequence encodes CASSQDPASTGRRTEAFF. V and J are TRBV4-1 and TRBJ1-1; D perhaps matches TRBD1 (6 bases). V was clipped by 0 bases and J by 5 bases, with 22 bases between them. CDR1 is MGHRA and CDR2 is YSYEKL in the germline V gene. The CDR3 runs to 18 residues.

This clone was detected once. The J gene is TRBJ2-2, the V gene TRBV6-4; D is unclear. V was cut by 5 bases and J by 1 base, with 8 bases left in between. Germline-derived CDR1 and CDR2 are MRHNA and SNTAGT. This CDR3 is built from 14 residues. The CDR3 DNA sequence: TGTGCCAGCAGTCACCTAGAGAACACCGGGGAGCTGTTTTTT. This encodes CASSHLENTGELFF.

This chain joins TRBV20-1 and TRBJ2-7, with D uncertain. The CDR3 totals 12 residues. The germline gives CDR1 DFQATT, CDR2 SNEGSKA (reference sequence). Trimming removed 3 bases at V and 2 bases at J, with 8 bases between. The CDR3 nucleotides read TGCAGTGCTAGTGACGTCACCTACGAGCAGTACTTC. Amino acid sequence: CSASDVTYEQYF.

The chain carries TRBV27 and TRBJ1-1; 9 bases line up with TRBD1. V lost 5 bases to trimming and J lost 0 bases; unmatched junction nucleotides: 7. The CDR3 has 16 amino acids. Germline V gives CDR1 MNHEY, CDR2 SMNVEV (reference sequence). As DNA, the CDR3 is TGTGCCAGCAGTAGGACAGGGGAAGGCATGAACACTGAAGCTTTCTTT. Translation gives CASSRTGEGMNTEAFF.

Only one count was recorded for this clone. The chain is built from TRBV6-5 and TRBJ1-3; TRBD1 might be the D (5 bases). Trimming left V 0 bases short and J 4 bases short, with 10 bases between. The CDR3 runs 15 residues. The V gene's germline CDR1 is MNHEY and CDR2 SVGAGI. CDR3 amino acids: CASSYSWGTGNTIYF. DNA of the CDR3: TGTGCCAGCAGTTACTCGTGGGGGACCGGAAACACCATATATTTT.

The CDR3 DNA is TGTGCCAGCAGCGAAAGAGGAAGCCTGCCTAACACCATATATTTT. Amino acids: CASSERGSLPNTIYF. The V call is TRBV9, the J call TRBJ1-3; D unresolved. V lost 3 bases and J lost 7, with 17 bases in between. Germline V gene data show CDR1 as SGDLS and CDR2 as YYNGEE. The CDR3 consists of 15 residues.

The gene calls are TRBV19 and TRBJ1-2, with D perhaps matching TRBD1 (5 bases). V lost 1 base to trimming and J lost 4 bases, with 13 bases between them. This CDR3 is 15 amino acids long. Germline assignment: CDR1 LNHDA and CDR2 SQIVND (reference sequence). CDR3 protein: CASSIGGRYGYGYTF. DNA for the CDR3: TGTGCCAGTAGTATAGGGGGCCGTTACGGCTATGGCTACACCTTC.

This chain connects TRBV6-5 to TRBJ1-1; no firm D call. CDR1 and CDR2 from the germline V gene are MNHEY and SVGAGI. The CDR3 has 14 residues. The V end lost 4 bases, the J end lost 3 bases, and 12 bases lay between the germline ends. Here the CDR3 reads CASSSTAGDTEAFF. CDR3 bases: TGTGCCAGCAGTTCCACAGCCGGGGACACTGAAGCTTTCTTT.

The gene calls are TRBV4-1 and TRBJ1-1; D possibly corresponds to TRBD1 (5 bases). The V end was cut by 1 base, the J end by 0 bases, with 9 bases between. Looked up from germline, CDR1 is MGHRA and CDR2 is YSYEKL. The CDR3 contains 15 residues. The CDR3 DNA is TGCGCCAGCAGCCAAGGACAGCTAATGAACACTGAAGCTTTCTTT. Protein: CASSQGQLMNTEAFF.